The source of this TCR beta chain is a study of blood T cells in healthy people across ages. General study findings and limits: More naive CD4+ cells and higher diversity marked long-lived donors relative to aged donors. Changes in expanded clonotypes were possibly confounded, as the CMV status of donors was unknown. Underestimates were what the diversity estimates from one million T cells were considered to be.

This clonotype was counted between two and nine times. Its antigen is currently unknown. The second PCR ran about 6 to 12 cycles with a sample-barcoded 5' primer and J-beta primers. Researchers report that a template-switch adaptor with 12 random nucleotides tagged each cDNA molecule. TCRdb ran MiXCR on the 5' RACE reads and lists one entry per CDR3 protein. The sample lists around 1,500,000 distinct CDR3 sequences, around 39% seen once, with 7.9% in the top ten. Germline CDR1 reads MGHRA; CDR2 reads YSYEKL. V dropped 0 bases and J dropped 8 bases, with 13 bases sitting between them. CDR3 length: 15 amino acids.

The chain joins TRBV4-1 to TRBJ1-4; TRBD1 might be the D (6 bases). This receptor was identified in a woman under 30 in good health. The sequenced sample was blood. The CDR3: CASSQDAGHKEKLFF. The CDR3 DNA reads TGCGCCAGCAGCCAAGATGCGGGACATAAAGAAAAACTGTTTTTT.